These 15 T cell receptor beta chains originate from one sample sequenced in a study of blood T cells in healthy people across ages. The authors ran a second PCR of 7 to 11 cycles using a sample-barcoded 5' primer and a J-beta primer mix. TCRdb reprocessed the 5' RACE reads with MiXCR, giving one entry per CDR3 protein. Of hundreds of thousands of distinct CDR3 sequences detected, roughly 60% appear once; the ten largest clones hold roughly 20%. Sequencing input: blood. The receptors shown here come from a man aged 25 to 40 in good health.

The CDR3 DNA sequence: TGTGCCAGCAGTGAGGGGAGACTAGCGGGACAGAAAAACATTCAGTACTTC. Translation gives CASSEGRLAGQKNIQYF. V and J are TRBV12-3 or TRBV12-4 and TRBJ2-4; 11 positions agree with TRBD2. The CDR3 extends over 17 amino acids. V dropped 5 bases and J dropped 4; count of bases not matched to a gene: 10.

The rearrangement uses TRBV9 and TRBJ2-7, with 9 positions matching TRBD1. The CDR3 loop spans 16 amino acids. Trimming at V came to 4 bases and at J to 4 bases, leaving 12 bases not matched to a gene. CDR1 is SGDLS, CDR2 YYNGEE, per germline. This CDR3 reads CASSFSDGTGHYEQYF. The DNA of the CDR3 is TGTGCCAGCAGCTTCTCTGATGGGACAGGGCATTACGAGCAGTACTTC.

This clonotype was seen only a few times. The genes are TRBV7-9 and TRBJ1-1, with 7 bases identical to TRBD1. The germline V gene has CDR1 SEHNR and CDR2 FQNEAQ (reference sequence). CDR3 length: 13 amino acids. The V and J ends lost 5 bases and 6 bases, in that order; junction bases with no gene match: 6. The DNA of the CDR3 is TGTGCCAGCAGCCAGGACAGGAGGGCTGAAGCTTTCTTT. This codes for CASSQDRRAEAFF.

The chain carries TRBV7-2 and TRBJ2-3; TRBD2 might be the D (7 bases). V was trimmed by 8 bases and J by 6 bases, leaving 21 bases between them. Germline CDR1 reads SGHTA; CDR2 reads FQGNSA. The length of the CDR3 is 15 residues. The CDR3 loop is CASGVLAGDTDTQYF. CDR3 sequence (DNA): TGTGCCAGCGGGGTGTTGGCGGGGGACACGGATACGCAGTATTTT.

This CDR3 reads CASSLISEGRGGYTF. CDR3 sequence (DNA): TGTGCCAGCAGCTTAATTTCGGAGGGCAGAGGTGGCTACACCTTC. The J gene is TRBJ1-2, the V gene TRBV7-9; D not certain. Germline V CDR1 and CDR2: SEHNR, FQNEAQ (reference sequence). With 2 bases removed from V and 7 bases from J, the gap between germline ends came to 17 bases. The CDR3 length is 15 residues.

This clonotype was detected a few times. V gene TRBV7-6 combines with J gene TRBJ1-5; no reliable D call. Germline CDR1 and CDR2: SGHVS and FNYEAQ. This CDR3 comprises 15 residues. V lost 5 bases to trimming and J lost 6 bases, with 17 bases between them. CDR3 residues: CASSPLPGIRQPQHF. The CDR3 nucleotides are TGTGCCAGCAGCCCCCTGCCCGGTATCCGTCAGCCCCAGCATTTT. Using reference TRBV7-6 and TRBJ1-5 for the parts outside the CDR3, the full variable domain is GAGVSQSPRYKVTKRGQDVALRCDPISGHVSLYWYRQALGQGPEFLTYFNYEAQQDKSGLPNDRFSAERPEGSISTLTIQRTEQRDSAMYRCASSPLPGIRQPQHFGDGTRLSIL.

The chain recombines TRBV12-3 or TRBV12-4 with TRBJ2-5; the match to TRBD1 covers 8 bases. Matching the DNA end better, TRBJ2-7 makes the J call doubtful. This CDR3 has 15 residues. This CDR3 reads CASSADRQGIYEQYF. In nucleotides, the CDR3 is TGTGCCAGCAGTGCCGACAGACAGGGGATCTACGAGCAGTACTTC.

This clonotype occurred a few times. The chain employs TRBV7-2 and TRBJ2-1; possible D gene TRBD1, 6 bases. The V gene lost 5 bases and the J gene lost 3 bases, with 20 bases spanning the gap. The CDR3 runs to 17 residues. Germline V gene sequence: CDR1 SGHTA, CDR2 FQGNSA. The CDR3 nucleotides read TGTGCCAGCAGCACCCGAAACAGGGTTTGGGGCTACAATGAGCAGTTCTTC. Amino acid sequence: CASSTRNRVWGYNEQFF.

This clonotype turned up a few times. The chain uses TRBV7-9 and TRBJ1-1; possible D gene TRBD1, 5 bases. The CDR3 runs to 17 residues. With 1 base removed from V and 1 base from J, the gap between germline ends came to 16 bases. Germline assignment: CDR1 SEHNR and CDR2 FQNEAQ (reference sequence). CDR3: CASSLGLGELPNTEAFF. CDR3 DNA sequence: TGTGCCAGCAGCTTAGGGTTGGGGGAATTACCGAACACTGAAGCTTTCTTT. Full variable domain (missing parts from reference TRBV7-9 and TRBJ1-1): DTGVSQNPRHKITKRGQNVTFRCDPISEHNRLYWYRQTLGQGPEFLTYFQNEAQLEKSRLLSDRFSAERPKGSFSTLEIQRTEQGDSAMYLCASSLGLGELPNTEAFFGQGTRLTVV.

The chain has TRBV3-1 and TRBJ2-4, with 7 bases identical to TRBD2. The J call may be incorrect, as the DNA end agrees better with TRBJ2-7. The CDR3 is 13 residues long. From germline, CDR1 is LGHDT and CDR2 YNNKEL (reference sequence). The CDR3 nucleotides are TGTGCCAGCGGAGCGGGAACGTTGTACGAGCAGTACTTC. Protein product: CASGAGTLYEQYF.

This clonotype was seen a handful of times. The J gene is TRBJ2-7, the V gene TRBV29-1, with 10 nucleotides matching TRBD2. The CDR3 contains 14 residues. The germline CDR1 and CDR2 sequences are SQVTM and ANQGSEA. With V trimmed by 6 bases and J by 2 bases, 7 bases remained unmatched. The CDR3 sequence is CSVASSGGTYEQYF. CDR3 DNA sequence: TGCAGCGTGGCATCTAGCGGGGGAACCTACGAGCAGTACTTC.

V usage is TRBV7-2 and J usage is TRBJ2-6; D uncertain. CDR3 size: 16 residues. V lost 1 base and J 4 bases, leaving 11 bases between the germline ends. From germline, CDR1 is SGHTA and CDR2 FQGNSA. CDR3 bases: TGTGCCAGCAGCTTAGGGGGTTGGAGAGGGGCCAACGTCCTGACTTTC. As protein: CASSLGGWRGANVLTF. The variable domain in full, with the rest retrieved from reference TRBV7-2 and TRBJ2-6, is GAGVSQSPSNKVTEKGKDVELRCDPISGHTALYWYRQSLGQGLEFLIYFQGNSAPDKSGLPSDRFSAERTGGSVSTLTIQRTQQEDSAVYLCASSLGGWRGANVLTFGAGSRLTVL.

V is TRBV7-9 and J is TRBJ2-7; 7 bases fit TRBD1. The length of the CDR3 is 15 residues. The trim removed 5 bases at V and 0 bases at J, leaving 7 bases unmatched. From germline, CDR1 is SEHNR and CDR2 FQNEAQ (reference sequence). The CDR3 here is CASSHGTASSYEQYF. The CDR3 DNA reads TGTGCCAGCAGCCACGGGACAGCGAGCTCCTACGAGCAGTACTTC.

The V gene is TRBV9, the J gene TRBJ2-1; D may be TRBD2 (6 bases). The length of the CDR3 is 16 residues. The germline V gene has CDR1 SGDLS and CDR2 YYNGEE. V lost 0 bases, J lost 4 bases, and 14 bases lay in between. CDR3 sequence (DNA): TGTGCCAGCAGCGTAGCCCCACGGGACTCTTACAATGAGCAGTTCTTC. The encoded protein is CASSVAPRDSYNEQFF.

In DNA, the CDR3 is TGTGCCAGCAGTTTGGGCGTCCTGACTTTC. Protein product: CASSLGVLTF. The genes are TRBV12-3 or TRBV12-4 and TRBJ2-6; D call uncertain. With 3 bases removed from V and 12 bases from J, the gap between germline ends came to 3 bases. The CDR3 covers 10 residues.